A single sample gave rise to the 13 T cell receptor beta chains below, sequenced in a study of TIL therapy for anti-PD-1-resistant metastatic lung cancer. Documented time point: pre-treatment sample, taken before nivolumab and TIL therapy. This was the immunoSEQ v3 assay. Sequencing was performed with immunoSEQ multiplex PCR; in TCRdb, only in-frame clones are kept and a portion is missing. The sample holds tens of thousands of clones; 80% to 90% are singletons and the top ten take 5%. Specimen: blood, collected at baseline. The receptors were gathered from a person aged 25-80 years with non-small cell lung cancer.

The CDR3 DNA sequence: TGCGCCAGCAGTGAGTCGCTGAGGGAAAACACCATATATTTT. Its translation: CASSESLRENTIYF. The chain links TRBV10-2 to TRBJ1-3, with unresolved D. This CDR3 spans 14 amino acids. The V and J ends lost 0 bases and 6 bases respectively, with 9 bases between them. Germline CDR1 is WSHSY and CDR2 is SAAADI.

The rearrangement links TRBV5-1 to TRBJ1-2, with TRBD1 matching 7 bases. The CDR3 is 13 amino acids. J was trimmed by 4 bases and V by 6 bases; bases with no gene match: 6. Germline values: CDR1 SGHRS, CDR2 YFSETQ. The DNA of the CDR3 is TGCGCCAGCAACCAGGGACAGAGCTATGGCTACACCTTC. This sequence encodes CASNQGQSYGYTF. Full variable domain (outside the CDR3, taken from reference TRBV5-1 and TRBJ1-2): KAGVTQTPRYLIKTRGQQVTLSCSPISGHRSVSWYQQTPGQGLQFLFEYFSETQRNKGNFPGRFSGRQFSNSRSEMNVSTLELGDSALYLCASNQGQSYGYTFGSGTRLTVV.

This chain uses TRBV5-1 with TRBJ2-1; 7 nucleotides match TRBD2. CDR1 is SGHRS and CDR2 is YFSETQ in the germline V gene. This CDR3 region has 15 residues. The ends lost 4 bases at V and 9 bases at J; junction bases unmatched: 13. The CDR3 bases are TGCGCCAGCAGCCTAGCTAGCGGTCCGGAGGGTGAGCAGTTCTTC. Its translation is CASSLASGPEGEQFF.

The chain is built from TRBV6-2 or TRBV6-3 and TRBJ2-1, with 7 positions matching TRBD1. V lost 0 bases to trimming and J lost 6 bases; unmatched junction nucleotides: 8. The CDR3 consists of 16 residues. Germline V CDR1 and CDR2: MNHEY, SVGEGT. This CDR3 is CASSYSISRQGNEQFF. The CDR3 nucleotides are TGTGCCAGCAGTTACTCGATTTCTAGACAGGGCAATGAGCAGTTCTTC.

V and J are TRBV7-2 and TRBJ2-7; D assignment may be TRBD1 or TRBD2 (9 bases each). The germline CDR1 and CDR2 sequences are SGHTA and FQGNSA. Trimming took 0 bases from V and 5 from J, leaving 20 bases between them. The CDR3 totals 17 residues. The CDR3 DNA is TGTGCCAGCAGCTTAGCGGGACAGGGACTAGCTCCCCACGAGCAGTACTTC. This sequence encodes CASSLAGQGLAPHEQYF.

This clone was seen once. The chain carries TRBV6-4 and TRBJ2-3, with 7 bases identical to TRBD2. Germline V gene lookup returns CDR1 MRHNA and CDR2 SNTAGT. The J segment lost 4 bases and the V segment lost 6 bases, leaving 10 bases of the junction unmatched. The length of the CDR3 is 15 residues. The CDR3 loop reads CASSPGVTSADTQYF. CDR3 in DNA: TGTGCCAGCAGCCCAGGTGTTACTAGCGCAGATACGCAGTATTTT.

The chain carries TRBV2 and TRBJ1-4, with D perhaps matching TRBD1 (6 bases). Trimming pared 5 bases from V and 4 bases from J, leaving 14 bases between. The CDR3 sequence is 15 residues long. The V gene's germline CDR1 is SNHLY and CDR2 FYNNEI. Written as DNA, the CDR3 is TGTGCCAGCAGTCTAGGACAGACTAATAATGAAAAACTGTTTTTT. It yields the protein CASSLGQTNNEKLFF. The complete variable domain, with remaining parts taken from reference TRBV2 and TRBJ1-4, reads EPEVTQTPSHQVTQMGQEVILRCVPISNHLYFYWYRQILGQKVEFLVSFYNNEISEKSEIFDDQFSVERPDGSNFTLKIRSTKLEDSAMYFCASSLGQTNNEKLFFGSGTQLSVL.

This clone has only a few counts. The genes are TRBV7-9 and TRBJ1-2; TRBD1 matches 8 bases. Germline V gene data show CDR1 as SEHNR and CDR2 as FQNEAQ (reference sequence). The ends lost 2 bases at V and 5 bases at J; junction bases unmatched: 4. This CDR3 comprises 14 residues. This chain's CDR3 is CASSLSTGDYGYTF. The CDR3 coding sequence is TGTGCCAGCAGCTTATCGACAGGGGATTATGGCTACACCTTC.

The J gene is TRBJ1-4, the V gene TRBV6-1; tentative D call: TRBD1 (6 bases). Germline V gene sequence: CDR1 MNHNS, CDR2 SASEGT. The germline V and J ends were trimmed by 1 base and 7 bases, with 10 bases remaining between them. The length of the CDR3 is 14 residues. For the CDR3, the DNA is TGTGCCAGCAGTGAAGGACAGGAGGGTGAAAAACTGTTTTTT. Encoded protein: CASSEGQEGEKLFF.

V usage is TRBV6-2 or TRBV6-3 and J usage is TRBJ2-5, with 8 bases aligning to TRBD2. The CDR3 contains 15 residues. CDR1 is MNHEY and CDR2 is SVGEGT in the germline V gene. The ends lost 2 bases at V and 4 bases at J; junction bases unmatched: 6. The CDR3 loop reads CASSYGPGGLETQYF. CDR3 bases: TGTGCCAGCAGTTACGGGCCGGGGGGGCTAGAGACCCAGTACTTC.

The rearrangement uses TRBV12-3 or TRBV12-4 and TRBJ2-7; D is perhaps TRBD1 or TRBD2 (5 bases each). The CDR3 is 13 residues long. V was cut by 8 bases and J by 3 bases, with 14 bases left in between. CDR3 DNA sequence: TGTGCCAGCGCATGGGACGGATTCTACGAGCAGTACTTC. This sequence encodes CASAWDGFYEQYF.

The CDR3 region has the DNA TGTGCCACCAGTGACCGAACCGGGAGGAGTACCTACAATGAGCAGTTCTTC. Protein sequence: CATSDRTGRSTYNEQFF. The chain has TRBV24-1 and TRBJ2-1; 7 bases fit TRBD2. This CDR3 is 17 amino acids long. Per germline, CDR1 KGHDR and CDR2 SFDVKD. After removal of 4 bases from V and 2 bases from J, the junction contained 10 bases not matched to a gene.

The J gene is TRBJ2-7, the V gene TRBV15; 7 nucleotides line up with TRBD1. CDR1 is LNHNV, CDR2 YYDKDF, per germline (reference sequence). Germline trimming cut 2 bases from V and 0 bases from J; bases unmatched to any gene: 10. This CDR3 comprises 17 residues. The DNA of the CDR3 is TGTGCCACCAGCAGAAGGGACAGCGAACCCCTCTCCTACGAGCAGTACTTC. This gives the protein CATSRRDSEPLSYEQYF. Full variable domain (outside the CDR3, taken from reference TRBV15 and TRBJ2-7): DAMVIQNPRYQVTQFGKPVTLSCSQTLNHNVMYWYQQKSSQAPKLLFHYYDKDFNNEADTPDNFQSRRPNTSFCFLDIRSPGLGDTAMYLCATSRRDSEPLSYEQYFGPGTRLTVT.